This T cell receptor beta chain was retrieved from a study of blood T cell repertoires in COVID-19. Study-wide context: Collection of acute and convalescent COVID-19 samples took place in the United States, Italy and Spain. PBMCs, B-cell-depleted T cells, or T cells provided the cDNA or gDNA that made up the material.

Authors' methods: Reference gene primers were amplified, and this amplification served to estimate nucleated cell counts. Clones were sequenced by immunoSEQ multiplex PCR, and TCRdb holds only the in-frame ones, with some missing. V, J and clone size are those of that table, while D and trimming were read from the DNA. The sample shows fewer than 200,000 clones, 65% to 85% of them seen only once. The CDR3 consists of 16 residues. V was pared by 5 bases and J by 2 bases, with 12 bases of the junction left unmatched. The V gene's germline CDR1 is SGHNT and CDR2 YENEEA. The sequence was collected from a woman aged 80 or over with acute or convalescent COVID-19. Material for sequencing was peripheral blood. V is TRBV11-3 and J is TRBJ2-7; TRBD1 aligns across 7 bases. This chain's CDR3 is CASSKETGLGTYEQYF. The DNA for the CDR3 is TGTGCCAGCAGCAAGGAGACAGGGCTGGGGACCTACGAGCAGTACTTC.